This TCR beta chain is from a study of shared clonotypes between healthy human individuals. The V gene lost 3 bases and the J gene lost 6 bases, with 20 bases spanning the gap. Germline CDR1 reads GTSNPN; CDR2 reads SVGIG (reference sequence). This CDR3 has 15 amino acids. Overall study findings and caveats: Rarefaction demonstrated incomplete sorted-subset sequencing despite large depth.

Clones were sequenced by immunoSEQ multiplex PCR, and TCRdb holds only the in-frame ones, with some missing. The sample lists more than 2 million clones, over 85% seen once, with 0.13% in the top ten. Comments on this clone: The antigen is undetermined.

A split of CD4+ cells into CD45RA+ naive and CD45RA-negative memory subsets was performed. The receptor was isolated from a man in his late teens or twenties in good health. The rearrangement links TRBV30 to TRBJ1-1; no definite D call. Sequencing was carried out using naive CD4+ T cells sorted from blood. Subset here: CD45RA+ positively selected. CDR3: CAWSPVELGSSEAFF. CDR3 coding DNA: TGTGCCTGGAGCCCCGTGGAGCTAGGTAGCTCTGAAGCTTTCTTT.